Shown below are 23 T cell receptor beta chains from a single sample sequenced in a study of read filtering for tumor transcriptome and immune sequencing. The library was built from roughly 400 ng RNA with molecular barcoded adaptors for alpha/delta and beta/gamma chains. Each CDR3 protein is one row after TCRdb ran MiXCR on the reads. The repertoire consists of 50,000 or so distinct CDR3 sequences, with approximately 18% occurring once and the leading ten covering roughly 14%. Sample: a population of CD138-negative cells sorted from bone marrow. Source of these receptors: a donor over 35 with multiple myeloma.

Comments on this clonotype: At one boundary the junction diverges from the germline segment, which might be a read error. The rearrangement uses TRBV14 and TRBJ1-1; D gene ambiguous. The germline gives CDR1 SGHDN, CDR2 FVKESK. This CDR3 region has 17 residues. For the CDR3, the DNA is TGTGCCAGCAGCCCCTTAGGGCGAACGGGGTCGAACACTGGAGCTTTCTTT. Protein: CASSPLGRTGSNTGAFF.

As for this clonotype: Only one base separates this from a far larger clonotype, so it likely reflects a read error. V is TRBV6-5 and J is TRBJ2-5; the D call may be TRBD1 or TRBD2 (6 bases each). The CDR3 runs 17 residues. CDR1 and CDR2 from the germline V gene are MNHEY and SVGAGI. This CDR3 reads CASSYSRGEAYQGTQYF. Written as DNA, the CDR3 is TGTGCCAGCAGTTACTCGAGGGGGGAAGCGTACCAAGGGACCCAGTACTTC.

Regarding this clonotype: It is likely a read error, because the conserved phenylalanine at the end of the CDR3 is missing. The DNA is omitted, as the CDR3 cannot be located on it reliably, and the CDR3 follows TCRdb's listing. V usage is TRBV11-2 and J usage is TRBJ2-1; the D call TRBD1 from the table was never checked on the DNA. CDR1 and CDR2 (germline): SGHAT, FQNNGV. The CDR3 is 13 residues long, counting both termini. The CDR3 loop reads CASSLGPHNEQLI.

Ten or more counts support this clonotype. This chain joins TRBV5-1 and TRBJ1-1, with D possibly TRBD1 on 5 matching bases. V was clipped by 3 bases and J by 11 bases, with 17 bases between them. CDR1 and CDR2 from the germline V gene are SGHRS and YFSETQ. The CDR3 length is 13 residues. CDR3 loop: CASSSGTDSRAFF. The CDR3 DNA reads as TGCGCCAGCAGCTCTGGGACGGATAGTAGGGCTTTCTTT.

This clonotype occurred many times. The CDR3 nucleotides are TGTGCCAGCTCACGCGGGGACGGGGGCTACGAGCAGTACTTC. Amino acid sequence: CASSRGDGGYEQYF. The chain employs TRBV18 and TRBJ2-7; perhaps TRBD2 as D (6 bases). From germline, CDR1 is KGHSH and CDR2 LQKENI. This CDR3 has 14 residues. The V gene lost 4 bases and the J gene lost 3 bases, with 13 bases spanning the gap.

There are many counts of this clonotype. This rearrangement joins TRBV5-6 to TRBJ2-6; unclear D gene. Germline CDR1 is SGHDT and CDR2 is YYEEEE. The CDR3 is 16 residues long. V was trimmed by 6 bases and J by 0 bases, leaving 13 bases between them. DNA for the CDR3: TGTGCCAGCACCAGAGGCCCCTCCTCTGGGGCCAACGTCCTGACTTTC. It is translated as CASTRGPSSGANVLTF.

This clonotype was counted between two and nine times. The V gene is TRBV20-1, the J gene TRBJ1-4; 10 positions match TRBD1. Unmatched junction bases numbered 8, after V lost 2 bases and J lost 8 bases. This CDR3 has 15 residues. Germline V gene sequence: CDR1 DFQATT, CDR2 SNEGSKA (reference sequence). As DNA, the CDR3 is TGCAGTGCTAGATCGGGACAGGGGTACGGAGAAAAACTGTTTTTT. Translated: CSARSGQGYGEKLFF.

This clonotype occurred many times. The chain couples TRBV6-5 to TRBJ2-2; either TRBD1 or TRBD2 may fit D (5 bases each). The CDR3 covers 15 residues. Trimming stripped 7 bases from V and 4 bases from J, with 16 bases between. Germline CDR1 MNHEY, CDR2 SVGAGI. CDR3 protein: CASKAGRVGTGELFF. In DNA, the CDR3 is TGTGCCAGCAAGGCGGGCAGGGTGGGCACCGGGGAGCTGTTTTTT.

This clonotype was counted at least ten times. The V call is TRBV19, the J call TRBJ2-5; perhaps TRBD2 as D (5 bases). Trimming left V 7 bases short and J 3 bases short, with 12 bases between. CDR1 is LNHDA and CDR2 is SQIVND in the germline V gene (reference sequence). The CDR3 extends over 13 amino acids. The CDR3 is CASKDTAEETQYF. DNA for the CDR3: TGTGCCAGTAAAGATACAGCGGAAGAGACCCAGTACTTC.

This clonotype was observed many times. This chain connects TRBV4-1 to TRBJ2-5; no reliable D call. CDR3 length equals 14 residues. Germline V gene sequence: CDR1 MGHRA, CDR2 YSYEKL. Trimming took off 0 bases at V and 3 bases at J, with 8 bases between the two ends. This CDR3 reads CASSQDRAEETQYF. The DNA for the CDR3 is TGCGCCAGCAGCCAAGATCGGGCCGAAGAGACCCAGTACTTC.

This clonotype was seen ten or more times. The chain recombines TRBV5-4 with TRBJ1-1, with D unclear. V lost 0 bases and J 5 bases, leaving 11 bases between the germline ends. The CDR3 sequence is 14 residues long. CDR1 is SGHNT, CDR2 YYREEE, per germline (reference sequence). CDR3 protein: CASSLERRGTEAFF. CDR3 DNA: TGTGCCAGCAGCTTGGAACGTCGGGGAACTGAAGCTTTCTTT.

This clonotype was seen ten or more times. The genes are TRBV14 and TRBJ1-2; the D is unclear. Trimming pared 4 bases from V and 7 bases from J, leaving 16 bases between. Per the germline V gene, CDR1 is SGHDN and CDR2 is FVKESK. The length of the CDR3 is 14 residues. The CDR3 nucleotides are TGTGCCAGCAGCCCACCCGGACTGTACGGTGGCTACACCTTC. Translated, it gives CASSPPGLYGGYTF.

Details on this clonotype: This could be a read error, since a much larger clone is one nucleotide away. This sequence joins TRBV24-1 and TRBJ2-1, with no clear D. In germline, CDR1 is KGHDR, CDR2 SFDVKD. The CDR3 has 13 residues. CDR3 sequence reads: CATAPSGYSEQFF. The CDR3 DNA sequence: TGTGCCACCGCCCCGTCGGGCTACAGTGAGCAGTTCTTC.

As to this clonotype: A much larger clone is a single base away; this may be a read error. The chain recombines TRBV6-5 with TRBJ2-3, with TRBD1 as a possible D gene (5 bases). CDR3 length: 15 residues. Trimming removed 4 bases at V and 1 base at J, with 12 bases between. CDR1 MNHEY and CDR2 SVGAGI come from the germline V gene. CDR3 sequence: CASSCGGRGTDTQYF. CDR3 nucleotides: TGTGCCAGCAGTTGTGGTGGCAGGGGCACAGATACGCAGTATTTT.

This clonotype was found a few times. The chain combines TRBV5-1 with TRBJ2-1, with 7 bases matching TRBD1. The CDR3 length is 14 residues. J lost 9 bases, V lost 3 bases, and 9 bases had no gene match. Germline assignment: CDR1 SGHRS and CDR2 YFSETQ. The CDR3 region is CASSSDRTPAEQFF. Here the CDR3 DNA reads TGCGCCAGCAGCTCGGACAGGACCCCCGCTGAGCAGTTCTTC.

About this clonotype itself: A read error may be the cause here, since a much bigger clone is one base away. As DNA, the CDR3 is TGCAGTGCTAGATCCGTCTGGGGCACAGGTACGCAGTATTTT. Protein sequence: CSARSVWGTGTQYF. The chain has TRBV20-1 and TRBJ2-3; D possibly corresponds to TRBD1 (5 bases). The CDR3 has 14 residues. Germline assignment: CDR1 DFQATT and CDR2 SNEGSKA (reference sequence).

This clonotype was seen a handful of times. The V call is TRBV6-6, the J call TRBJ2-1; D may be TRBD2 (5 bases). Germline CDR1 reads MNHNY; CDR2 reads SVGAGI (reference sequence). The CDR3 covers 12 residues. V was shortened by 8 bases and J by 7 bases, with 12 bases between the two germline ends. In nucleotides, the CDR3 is TGTGCCAGCGGGGAGAGGGTTAATGAGCAGTTCTTC. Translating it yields CASGERVNEQFF.

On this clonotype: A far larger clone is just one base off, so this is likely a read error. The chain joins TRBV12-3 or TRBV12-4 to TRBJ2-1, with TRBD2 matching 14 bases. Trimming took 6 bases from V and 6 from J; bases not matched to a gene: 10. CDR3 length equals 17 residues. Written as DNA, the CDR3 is TGTGCCAGCAGCCCGGGACTAGCGGGAGTCCAAGGCAATGAGCAGTTCTTC. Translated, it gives CASSPGLAGVQGNEQFF.

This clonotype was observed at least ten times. The CDR3 bases are TGTGCCAGTAGTATAGGCTATCAGGCTAGCAGATACGAGCAGTACTTC. This translates into CASSIGYQASRYEQYF. The V gene is TRBV19, the J gene TRBJ2-7; D possibly corresponds to TRBD2 (5 bases). This CDR3 is built from 16 residues. Per germline, CDR1 LNHDA and CDR2 SQIVND (reference sequence). V was shortened by 1 base and J by 4 bases, with 17 bases between the two germline ends.

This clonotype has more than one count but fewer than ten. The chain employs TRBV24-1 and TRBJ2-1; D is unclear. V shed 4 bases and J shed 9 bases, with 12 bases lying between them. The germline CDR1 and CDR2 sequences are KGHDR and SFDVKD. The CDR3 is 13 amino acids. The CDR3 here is CATSENKAGEQFF. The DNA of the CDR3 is TGTGCCACCAGTGAGAATAAGGCTGGTGAGCAGTTCTTC.

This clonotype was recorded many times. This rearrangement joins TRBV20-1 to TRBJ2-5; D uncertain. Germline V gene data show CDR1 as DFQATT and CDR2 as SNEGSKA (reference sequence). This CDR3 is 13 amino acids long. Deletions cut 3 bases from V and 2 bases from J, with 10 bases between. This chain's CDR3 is CSASGNSQETQYF. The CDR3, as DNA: TGCAGTGCTAGTGGGAATTCTCAAGAGACCCAGTACTTC.

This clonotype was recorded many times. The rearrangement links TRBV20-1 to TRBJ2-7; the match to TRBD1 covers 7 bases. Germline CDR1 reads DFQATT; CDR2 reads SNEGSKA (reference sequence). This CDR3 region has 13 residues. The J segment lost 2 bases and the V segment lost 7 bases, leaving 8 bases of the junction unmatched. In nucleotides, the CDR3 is TGCAGTGTTGTTACAGGGGTTACCTACGAGCAGTACTTC. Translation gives CSVVTGVTYEQYF.

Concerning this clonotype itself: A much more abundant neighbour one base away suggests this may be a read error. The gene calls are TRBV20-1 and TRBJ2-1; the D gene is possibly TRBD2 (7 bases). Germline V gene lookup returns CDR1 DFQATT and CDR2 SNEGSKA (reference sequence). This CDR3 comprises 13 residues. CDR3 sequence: CSARRGGGNEQSF. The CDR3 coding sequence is TGCAGTGCCCGGAGGGGGGGAGGCAATGAGCAGTCCTTC.